One sample yielded the 23 T cell receptor beta chains listed below, sequenced in a study of blood T cells in healthy people across ages. Through a sample-barcoded 5' primer and a J-beta primer mix, a second PCR was run for roughly 6 to 12 cycles. From the 5' RACE reads, TCRdb called clonotypes with MiXCR, one entry per CDR3 protein. The sample consists of 1.5 million to 1.9 million distinct CDR3 sequences, approximately 43% of them appearing once. Specimen: blood. These TCRs come from a woman between 18 and 30 years old in good health.

This clonotype was detected only a few times. The V and J genes are TRBV4-1 and TRBJ1-1, with D uncertain. Germline V gene data show CDR1 as MGHRA and CDR2 as YSYEKL. Trimming removed 1 base from V and 2 bases from J, with 14 bases in between. CDR3 length: 16 residues. Written as DNA, the CDR3 is TGCGCCAGCAGCCAAGCTCCGGCGGGCGTAAACACTGAAGCTTTCTTT. It yields the protein CASSQAPAGVNTEAFF.

The chain carries TRBV9 and TRBJ2-7; possible D gene TRBD2, 6 bases. This CDR3 region has 15 residues. The germline V gene encodes CDR1 SGDLS and CDR2 YYNGEE. The V end lost 0 bases, the J end lost 3 bases, and 13 bases lay between the germline ends. In DNA, the CDR3 is TGTGCCAGCAGCGTAGGTGCGGGGCTTAACTACGAGCAGTACTTC. Its protein is CASSVGAGLNYEQYF.

V usage is TRBV20-1 and J usage is TRBJ2-4; D is undetermined. The assigned J gene may be wrong: the sequence end matches TRBJ2-7 better. The CDR3 is 15 amino acids. Germline lookup yields CDR1 DFQATT and CDR2 SNEGSKA (reference sequence). CDR3 in DNA: TGCAGTGCTAGAGATCCCAAAAGTGTAGGCTACGAGCAGTACTTC. Protein sequence: CSARDPKSVGYEQYF.

This clonotype has only a few counts. The V call is TRBV4-3, the J call TRBJ1-1; 8 bases line up with TRBD1. The V gene's germline CDR1 is LGHNA and CDR2 YSLEER. The CDR3 length is 18 residues. Trimming took 0 bases from V and 4 from J; bases not matched to a gene: 13. In DNA, the CDR3 is TGCGCCAGCAGCCAAGACAACACCGGGACAGGATGGGGCACTGAAGCTTTCTTT. It yields the protein CASSQDNTGTGWGTEAFF.

Worth noting for this clonotype: A read error may be the cause here, since a much bigger clone is one base away. CDR3 loop: CASSQYGNYGCTF. The CDR3 DNA follows: TGCGCCAGCAGCCAGTACGGGAACTATGGCTGCACCTTC. The chain uses TRBV4-1 and TRBJ1-2, with D hard to call. The CDR3 is 13 amino acids. Germline lookup yields CDR1 MGHRA and CDR2 YSYEKL.

Only a few counts were recorded for this clonotype. This chain connects TRBV7-2 to TRBJ2-3; possible D gene TRBD1, 6 bases. The CDR3 covers 17 residues. Germline loops: CDR1 SGHTA, CDR2 FQGNSA. V gave up 0 bases and J gave up 7 bases, with 20 bases separating them. CDR3 in DNA: TGTGCCAGCAGCTTAGCGCACGACAGGTCCATAAGGTATACGCAGTATTTT. Its protein product is CASSLAHDRSIRYTQYF.

Of note for this clonotype: One end of the junction fails to match germline, which may point to a read error. V is TRBV2 and J is TRBJ2-2; TRBD2 matches at 7 bases. The length of the CDR3 is 15 residues. Germline V gene lookup returns CDR1 SNHLY and CDR2 FYNNEI. The CDR3 coding sequence is TGTGCCAACAGTGAAGGGACTACGAACACCGGGGAGCTGTTTTTT. It is translated as CANSEGTTNTGELFF.

The chain couples TRBV30 to TRBJ2-7; D call uncertain. The CDR3 extends over 11 amino acids. Looked up from germline, CDR1 is GTSNPN and CDR2 is SVGIG (reference sequence). The V and J ends lost 3 bases and 3 bases respectively, with 6 bases between them. This CDR3 is CAWREIYEQYF. The CDR3 DNA reads TGTGCCTGGAGGGAGATCTACGAGCAGTACTTC.

The gene calls are TRBV4-3 and TRBJ2-7; 11 positions match TRBD2. There are 16 residues in the CDR3. V shed 6 bases, J shed 3 bases, and the junction held 10 bases outside the gene matches. The germline V gene has CDR1 LGHNA and CDR2 YSLEER. The CDR3 sequence is CASSPSHLAGGYEQYF. The DNA of the CDR3 is TGCGCCAGCAGTCCCTCCCACCTAGCGGGAGGCTACGAGCAGTACTTC.

The rearrangement joins TRBV6-5 to TRBJ1-4; D uncertain. The ends were cut back, 6 bases at V and 9 bases at J, with 17 bases in the middle. Germline V lookup: CDR1 MNHEY, CDR2 SVGAGI. The CDR3 runs 14 residues. The CDR3 protein is CASSPVGRTKKLFF. CDR3 sequence (DNA): TGTGCCAGCAGCCCCGTTGGGCGTACCAAAAAACTGTTTTTT.

The chain carries TRBV19 and TRBJ1-5, with 8 bases lining up with TRBD1. The V gene end was trimmed by 7 bases and the J gene end by 7 bases; junction bases not matched to a gene: 12. Germline V lookup: CDR1 LNHDA, CDR2 SQIVND (reference sequence). This CDR3 has 15 residues. CDR3 sequence: CASNPQGQGGQPQHF. The CDR3 region has the DNA TGTGCCAGTAACCCTCAAGGACAGGGCGGACAGCCCCAGCATTTT.

This clonotype has just a few counts. J is TRBJ2-7 and V is TRBV27; 12 nucleotides match TRBD2. The germline V gene has CDR1 MNHEY and CDR2 SMNVEV (reference sequence). V gave up 6 bases and J gave up 2 bases; unmatched junction bases: 14. The length of the CDR3 is 18 residues. CDR3 in DNA: TGTGCCAGCAGCGTTAAGACCCCCTCTAGCGGGAGGGCCTACGAGCAGTACTTC. This encodes CASSVKTPSSGRAYEQYF.

The gene calls are TRBV5-4 and TRBJ2-1; D is perhaps TRBD2 (5 bases). Germline-derived CDR1 and CDR2 are SGHNT and YYREEE (reference sequence). Trimming shortened V by 5 bases and J by 13 bases, and 19 bases separated the two germline ends. CDR3 size: 13 residues. CDR3 DNA: TGTGCCAGCAGAGCCGTACTAGGAGAGACCCAGTTCTTC. It translates to CASRAVLGETQFF.

This clonotype was counted a few times. The CDR3 sequence is CSVEVPYGDEKLFF. As DNA, the CDR3 is TGCAGCGTTGAAGTTCCATACGGAGATGAAAAACTGTTTTTT. The chain has TRBV29-1 and TRBJ1-4, with no clear D. Looked up from germline, CDR1 is SQVTM and CDR2 is ANQGSEA. The CDR3 totals 14 residues. V gave up 1 base and J gave up 6 bases, with 12 bases separating them.

This clonotype was observed a handful of times. This rearrangement joins TRBV20-1 to TRBJ2-3; TRBD1 aligns across 8 bases. J lost 6 bases, V lost 6 bases, and 5 bases had no gene match. Germline assignment: CDR1 DFQATT and CDR2 SNEGSKA (reference sequence). The CDR3 length is 12 residues. CDR3 DNA: TGCAGTGCAAGGACAGGGAGGGATACGCAGTATTTT. Its protein is CSARTGRDTQYF.

This chain uses TRBV28 with TRBJ1-1; D perhaps matches TRBD1 (5 bases). The CDR3 consists of 14 residues. Germline CDR1 MDHEN, CDR2 SYDVKM. V gave up 8 bases and J gave up 1 base, with 14 bases separating them. The CDR3 sequence is CASGTGLRNTEAFF. CDR3 sequence (DNA): TGTGCCAGCGGAACGGGGCTGAGGAACACTGAAGCTTTCTTT.

V and J are TRBV7-6 and TRBJ1-5; no definite D call. Germline V gives CDR1 SGHVS, CDR2 FNYEAQ. V lost 4 bases and J lost 2, with 9 bases in between. The CDR3 sequence is 14 residues long. CDR3 loop: CASSWGVGNQPQHF. CDR3 nucleotide sequence: TGTGCCAGCAGCTGGGGAGTGGGCAATCAGCCCCAGCATTTT.

This clonotype came up a few times. The chain employs TRBV5-6 and TRBJ2-5; D tentatively reads TRBD1 or TRBD2 (5 bases each). The CDR3 loop spans 13 amino acids. Germline V lookup: CDR1 SGHDT, CDR2 YYEEEE. V was trimmed by 2 bases and J by 7 bases, leaving 12 bases between them. CDR3 region: CASSFQGEMTQYF. CDR3 nucleotide sequence: TGTGCCAGCAGCTTCCAGGGAGAGATGACCCAGTACTTC. The whole variable domain, filled in from reference TRBV5-6 and TRBJ2-5, reads DAGVTQSPTHLIKTRGQQVTLRCSPKSGHDTVSWYQQALGQGPQFIFQYYEEEERQRGNFPDRFSGHQFPNYSSELNVNALLLGDSALYLCASSFQGEMTQYFGPGTRLLVL.

V and J are TRBV12-3 or TRBV12-4 and TRBJ2-4, with D possibly matching TRBD2 (6 bases). The CDR3 extends over 16 amino acids. Trimming removed 1 base from V and 13 bases from J, with 23 bases in between. The CDR3 reads CASSLGRRGTYNEQYF. CDR3 nucleotide sequence: TGTGCCAGCAGTTTAGGTCGGCGGGGAACCTACAATGAGCAGTACTTC.

This clonotype showed up just a few times. The chain joins TRBV12-3 or TRBV12-4 to TRBJ2-7; no firm D call. Deletions cut 8 bases from V and 0 bases from J, with 8 bases between. The CDR3 runs to 12 residues. CDR3 in DNA: TGTGCCAGCGGTCTGACCTCCTACGAGCAGTACTTC. It is translated as CASGLTSYEQYF.

The rearrangement joins TRBV4-1 to TRBJ1-1; D remains ambiguous. This CDR3 comprises 13 residues. Germline V gene data show CDR1 as MGHRA and CDR2 as YSYEKL. Trimming removed 6 bases from V and 0 bases from J, with 8 bases in between. CDR3 protein: CASSGILNTEAFF. The CDR3 coding sequence is TGCGCCAGCAGTGGGATATTGAACACTGAAGCTTTCTTT.

As to this clonotype: At one boundary the junction diverges from the germline segment, which might be a read error. The chain has TRBV25-1 and TRBJ1-2; a possible D gene is TRBD1 (5 bases). The CDR3 loop spans 14 amino acids. Germline lookup yields CDR1 MGHDK and CDR2 SYGVNS. The CDR3 DNA sequence: TGTGCCAGCGGTGAACCTGGGGGAGTTTCTGGCTACACCTTC. Its protein product is CASGEPGGVSGYTF.

This clonotype was detected ten times or more. The chain joins TRBV27 to TRBJ1-2, with D uncertain. The V end was cut by 2 bases, the J end by 5 bases, with 9 bases between. The CDR3 covers 13 residues. CDR1 MNHEY and CDR2 SMNVEV come from the germline V gene (reference sequence). The CDR3, as DNA: TGTGCCAGCAGTTTAGGCCAACCGTATGGCTACACCTTC. Its translation is CASSLGQPYGYTF.